Listed here are 29 T cell receptor beta chains from one sample, sequenced in a study of CD8 T cells in ankylosing spondylitis. TCRdb processed the 5' RACE reads anew with MiXCR; each CDR3 protein has one entry. The sample records 150,000 to 200,000 distinct CDR3 sequences, 10% to 15% being singletons. The sequenced sample was blood, either unsorted or a sorted T cell fraction (not recorded which). The receptors were gathered from a female donor with ankylosing spondylitis or in good health (not recorded which).

The chain links TRBV5-1 to TRBJ1-2, with a possible D match to TRBD1 (6 bases). Deletions cut 0 bases from V and 8 bases from J, with 11 bases between. Per the germline V gene, CDR1 is SGHRS and CDR2 is YFSETQ. The CDR3 length is 13 residues. The CDR3 DNA reads TGCGCCAGCAGCTTGGAAACAGGGTGGGGCTACACCTTC. It specifies CASSLETGWGYTF.

This chain joins TRBV4-1 and TRBJ2-7; 12 nucleotides match TRBD1. The CDR3 totals 16 residues. The germline V gene encodes CDR1 MGHRA and CDR2 YSYEKL. The V and J ends lost 1 base and 7 bases, in that order; junction bases with no gene match: 8. In nucleotides, the CDR3 is TGCGCCAGCAGCCAAGGCCCGGGACAGGGGGCGCGTGAGCAGTACTTC. It is translated as CASSQGPGQGAREQYF.

This clonotype was seen many times. V gene TRBV11-2 combines with J gene TRBJ2-1; 7 nucleotides align to TRBD2. Germline V lookup: CDR1 SGHAT, CDR2 FQNNGV. The CDR3 totals 14 residues. Trimming cost V 5 bases and J 9 bases; bases outside gene matches: 10. The CDR3 here is CASSPSGTRGEQFF. In nucleotides, the CDR3 is TGTGCCAGCAGCCCGAGCGGGACTCGGGGTGAGCAGTTCTTC.

Many counts were recorded for this clonotype. This chain uses TRBV5-1 with TRBJ2-1, with D possibly being TRBD2 (6 bases). V lost 0 bases and J lost 6, with 7 bases in between. CDR3 length: 13 amino acids. CDR1 and CDR2 (germline): SGHRS, YFSETQ. The CDR3 DNA sequence: TGCGCCAGCAGCTTGGCGGGACTCAATGAGCAGTTCTTC. This codes for CASSLAGLNEQFF.

This clonotype was detected many times. V and J are TRBV20-1 and TRBJ2-3, with TRBD1 as a possible D gene (5 bases). Deletions cut 5 bases from V and 1 base from J, with 13 bases between. Germline V lookup: CDR1 DFQATT, CDR2 SNEGSKA (reference sequence). The CDR3 has 14 residues. For the CDR3, the DNA is TGCAGTGCTCCCCGGACACCGGGCACAGATACGCAGTATTTT. Translation gives CSAPRTPGTDTQYF.

This clonotype was counted ten times or more. The rearrangement uses TRBV13 and TRBJ2-7; unclear D gene. This CDR3 comprises 12 residues. V was clipped by 2 bases and J by 3 bases, with 5 bases between them. Germline CDR1 and CDR2: PRHDT and FYEKMQ (reference sequence). The CDR3 DNA follows: TGTGCCAGCAGCTTATATAGCTACGAGCAGTACTTC. Translation: CASSLYSYEQYF.

This clonotype was counted many times. The V and J genes are TRBV5-1 and TRBJ2-3; D is unclear. Germline V gene sequence: CDR1 SGHRS, CDR2 YFSETQ. The CDR3 contains 12 residues. Between the trimmed V and J ends, which lost 4 bases and 6 bases, there was a span of 9 bases. In nucleotides, the CDR3 is TGCGCCAGCAGCCAGTGGAAGGATACGCAGTATTTT. Protein product: CASSQWKDTQYF.

This clonotype has ten or more counts. V is TRBV7-2 and J is TRBJ2-7; D not certain. This CDR3 comprises 14 residues. Per the germline V gene, CDR1 is SGHTA and CDR2 is FQGNSA. V dropped 1 base and J dropped 3 bases, with 10 bases sitting between them. The CDR3 is CASSLGGVLYEQYF. In DNA, the CDR3 is TGTGCCAGCAGCTTAGGAGGTGTACTCTACGAGCAGTACTTC. Variable domain in full (rest from reference TRBV7-2 and TRBJ2-7): GAGVSQSPSNKVTEKGKDVELRCDPISGHTALYWYRQSLGQGLEFLIYFQGNSAPDKSGLPSDRFSAERTGGSVSTLTIQRTQQEDSAVYLCASSLGGVLYEQYFGPGTRLTVT.

In its sample, this clonotype was seen a few times. The V call is TRBV25-1, the J call TRBJ1-1; tentatively, D is TRBD1 (6 bases). Trimming cost V 3 bases and J 6 bases, with 14 bases left between them. CDR1 and CDR2 (germline): MGHDK, SYGVNS. The CDR3 spans 14 residues. The CDR3 DNA sequence: TGTGCCAGCAGTGATTGGGGGCTAAGGGCTGAAGCTTTCTTT. This translates into CASSDWGLRAEAFF.

This clonotype occurred many times. The V and J genes are TRBV4-3 and TRBJ2-5, with 11 bases fitting TRBD2. Germline V lookup: CDR1 LGHNA, CDR2 YSLEER. V shed 0 bases, J shed 4 bases, and the junction held 4 bases outside the gene matches. The CDR3 consists of 16 residues. The CDR3 nucleotides read TGCGCCAGCAGCCAAGATTTGCTAGCGGGAGGAGAGACCCAGTACTTC. Protein: CASSQDLLAGGETQYF.

The chain employs TRBV12-3 or TRBV12-4 and TRBJ2-1; the D is unclear. The V gene lost 3 bases and the J gene lost 8 bases, with 11 bases spanning the gap. The CDR3 is made up of 13 amino acids. CDR3: CASSFVARDEQFF. CDR3 DNA: TGTGCCAGCAGTTTCGTAGCTCGGGATGAGCAGTTCTTC.

This clonotype came up a few times. This chain links TRBV20-1 with TRBJ2-1, with TRBD2 matching 12 bases. The ends lost 6 bases at V and 0 bases at J; junction bases unmatched: 6. CDR1 and CDR2 from the germline V gene are DFQATT and SNEGSKA (reference sequence). This CDR3 is 16 amino acids long. In nucleotides, the CDR3 is TGCAGTGCAAAGACTAGCGGGAGATTCTCCTACAATGAGCAGTTCTTC. This encodes CSAKTSGRFSYNEQFF.

This clonotype was counted at least ten times. The J gene is TRBJ1-3, the V gene TRBV4-1; D gene uncertain. This CDR3 comprises 17 residues. The V end was cut by 0 bases, the J end by 3 bases, with 15 bases between. Germline loops: CDR1 MGHRA, CDR2 YSYEKL. The CDR3 nucleotides read TGCGCCAGCAGCCAAGATCTGGGAGGGCATTATGGAAACACCATATATTTT. It encodes CASSQDLGGHYGNTIYF.

CDR3 protein: CASSRDRADEQYF. The CDR3 nucleotides are TGTGCCAGCAGTCGGGACAGGGCTGACGAGCAGTACTTC. This chain joins TRBV6-1 and TRBJ2-7; 9 bases align to TRBD1. V was clipped by 5 bases and J by 5 bases; unmatched bases: 4. The CDR3 sequence is 13 residues long. Looked up from germline, CDR1 is MNHNS and CDR2 is SASEGT.

This clonotype was recorded many times. The chain carries TRBV3-1 and TRBJ1-5, with a possible D match to TRBD1 (5 bases). V lost 4 bases and J lost 7, with 17 bases in between. CDR3 length: 15 amino acids. Germline loops: CDR1 LGHDT, CDR2 YNNKEL (reference sequence). CDR3 sequence: CASSLGVGGAQPQHF. CDR3 nucleotides: TGTGCCAGCAGCCTCGGGGTAGGAGGGGCCCAGCCCCAGCATTTT.

About this clonotype: This may come from a read error, since a much larger clone is one base off. This sequence joins TRBV12-3 or TRBV12-4 and TRBJ2-2, with 10 bases lining up with TRBD2. The CDR3 length is 15 residues. DNA of the CDR3: TGTACCAGCACCCTAGCGGGAGAACGGTCCGGGGAGCTGTTTTTT. It is translated as CTSTLAGERSGELFF.

This clonotype has a count of ten or more. This chain joins TRBV20-1 and TRBJ1-3; D ambiguous. The length of the CDR3 is 15 residues. Germline CDR1 DFQATT, CDR2 SNEGSKA (reference sequence). The germline V and J ends were trimmed by 0 bases and 2 bases, with 11 bases remaining between them. CDR3 loop: CSARDPRSPGNTIYF. The DNA for the CDR3 is TGCAGTGCTAGAGATCCCAGGAGTCCTGGAAACACCATATATTTT.

In this sample, this clonotype turned up many times. The chain employs TRBV6-1 and TRBJ1-1, with unresolved D. Germline V CDR1 and CDR2: MNHNS, SASEGT. This CDR3 comprises 13 residues. The V and J ends lost 6 bases and 10 bases respectively, with 18 bases between them. The CDR3 DNA is TGTGCCAGCAGAAAACGACAAGCCTTTGGAGCTTTCTTT. This sequence encodes CASRKRQAFGAFF.

This clonotype showed up many times. The chain carries TRBV10-2 and TRBJ2-1, with 11 nucleotides matching TRBD2. Germline CDR1 and CDR2: WSHSY and SAAADI. This CDR3 spans 20 amino acids. With 1 base clipped from V and 4 bases from J, the junction kept 15 bases outside the gene matches. The CDR3 sequence: CASSEFKGIAGGPKYNEQFF. The CDR3, as DNA: TGCGCCAGCAGTGAGTTCAAAGGAATAGCGGGAGGGCCGAAATACAATGAGCAGTTCTTC.

Only a few counts were recorded for this clonotype. J is TRBJ2-3 and V is TRBV11-1; D is undetermined. Trimming stripped 5 bases from V and 2 bases from J, with 26 bases between. Germline V gene lookup returns CDR1 SGHAT and CDR2 FQDESV (reference sequence). This CDR3 is built from 19 residues. The CDR3 coding sequence is TGTGCCAGCAGCCCGCGCCCTTCAGCTCGCGTCCAAAACACAGATACGCAGTATTTT. Residues: CASSPRPSARVQNTDTQYF.

This clonotype was detected many times. This chain connects TRBV4-3 to TRBJ1-2; D remains ambiguous. Trimming took 0 bases from V and 0 from J, leaving 14 bases between them. CDR3 size: 17 residues. The germline V gene encodes CDR1 LGHNA and CDR2 YSLEER. The CDR3 coding sequence is TGCGCCAGCAGCCAAGATCTCAGGCGTAGGGCTAACTATGGCTACACCTTC. Amino acid sequence: CASSQDLRRRANYGYTF.

The J gene is TRBJ2-7, the V gene TRBV5-1, with a possible D match to TRBD2 (6 bases). CDR1 SGHRS and CDR2 YFSETQ come from the germline V gene. V shed 2 bases and J shed 9 bases, with 18 bases lying between them. This CDR3 region has 14 residues. The CDR3 coding sequence is TGCGCCAGCAGCTTCTCGACCCAGGGAGGCTCGCAGTACTTC. Encoded protein: CASSFSTQGGSQYF.

The rearrangement links TRBV11-3 to TRBJ2-1, with 7 bases aligning to TRBD2. Germline CDR1 SGHNT, CDR2 YENEEA. The CDR3 loop spans 17 amino acids. J was trimmed by 2 bases and V by 5 bases; bases with no gene match: 12. The CDR3 loop reads CASSLRFDRGAYNEQFF. The DNA of the CDR3 is TGTGCCAGCAGCCTAAGATTTGACCGGGGGGCCTACAATGAGCAGTTCTTC. Full variable domain (outside the CDR3, taken from reference TRBV11-3 and TRBJ2-1): EAGVVQSPRYKIIEKKQPVAFWCNPISGHNTLYWYLQNLGQGPELLIRYENEEAVDDSQLPKDRFSAERLKGVDSTLKIQPAELGDSAVYLCASSLRFDRGAYNEQFFGPGTRLTVL.

Many counts were recorded for this clonotype. The V call is TRBV28, the J call TRBJ2-1; unclear D gene. CDR3 length: 13 amino acids. V lost 2 bases and J 6 bases, leaving 8 bases between the germline ends. Per germline, CDR1 MDHEN and CDR2 SYDVKM. The CDR3 loop reads CASSLTLGNEQFF. DNA of the CDR3: TGTGCCAGCAGTTTAACTCTAGGCAATGAGCAGTTCTTC.

V is TRBV7-9 and J is TRBJ2-5; D remains unclear. The CDR3 sequence is 13 residues long. The germline V gene encodes CDR1 SEHNR and CDR2 FQNEAQ (reference sequence). The germline V and J ends were trimmed by 2 bases and 5 bases, with 9 bases remaining between them. CDR3 amino acids: CASSLQHGETQYF. CDR3 coding DNA: TGTGCCAGCAGCTTACAGCACGGGGAGACCCAGTACTTC.

This clonotype was counted a single time. The gene calls are TRBV7-8 and TRBJ1-3, with D uncertain. Germline CDR1 SGHVS, CDR2 FQNEAQ. The ends were cut back, 5 bases at V and 4 bases at J, with 21 bases in the middle. The CDR3 totals 17 residues. The CDR3 DNA reads TGTGCCAGCAGCGACGGCCCTCCCGGCTTGTGGGGAAACACCATATATTTT. It codes for CASSDGPPGLWGNTIYF.

The gene calls are TRBV7-2 and TRBJ2-7; 12 positions match TRBD2. J gave up 0 bases and V 2 bases, and 5 bases lay outside the gene matches. This CDR3 region has 17 residues. Germline loops: CDR1 SGHTA, CDR2 FQGNSA. CDR3: CASSLSVTSGSSYEQYF. CDR3 nucleotides: TGTGCCAGCAGCTTATCGGTGACTAGCGGGAGCTCCTACGAGCAGTACTTC.

The chain recombines TRBV5-1 with TRBJ2-7; TRBD2 agrees at 11 bases. From germline, CDR1 is SGHRS and CDR2 YFSETQ. The J segment lost 0 bases and the V segment lost 4 bases, leaving 9 bases of the junction unmatched. The CDR3 loop spans 17 amino acids. The CDR3 sequence is CASSAGLAVISSYEQYF. The CDR3 nucleotides read TGCGCCAGCAGCGCGGGACTAGCGGTGATAAGCTCCTACGAGCAGTACTTC. Together with reference TRBV5-1 and TRBJ2-7, the CDR3 gives the full variable domain: KAGVTQTPRYLIKTRGQQVTLSCSPISGHRSVSWYQQTPGQGLQFLFEYFSETQRNKGNFPGRFSGRQFSNSRSEMNVSTLELGDSALYLCASSAGLAVISSYEQYFGPGTRLTVT.

This clonotype was observed a few times. The chain couples TRBV20-1 to TRBJ2-5; D is unclear. V lost 5 bases, J lost 1 base, and 5 bases lay in between. Germline lookup yields CDR1 DFQATT and CDR2 SNEGSKA (reference sequence). The CDR3 consists of 11 residues. The CDR3: CSAQLQETQYF. The CDR3 DNA is TGCAGTGCTCAACTCCAAGAGACCCAGTACTTC.